Following are 4 T cell receptor beta chains from one sample sequenced in a study of technical replicates of blood from several donors. Using immunoSEQ multiplex PCR, the repertoire was profiled, and TCRdb retains in-frame clones only, with some absent. The table shows some 80,000 clones, with approximately 97% occurring only once. Input material: T cells isolated from PBMCs. The receptors were sampled from a human donor in good health.

The chain couples TRBV19 to TRBJ2-3; TRBD2 matches 10 bases. Trimming removed 6 bases from V and 8 bases from J; junction bases left unmatched: 11. The germline V gene encodes CDR1 LNHDA and CDR2 SQIVND (reference sequence). CDR3 length: 15 amino acids. CDR3 DNA sequence: TGTGCCAGTAGATTGAAGCGGGAGGGCCTGGGTACGCAGTATTTT. Its protein product is CASRLKREGLGTQYF.

The gene calls are TRBV7-4 and TRBJ2-7; 7 nucleotides agree with TRBD1. The CDR3 consists of 18 residues. The V and J ends lost 3 bases and 9 bases, in that order; junction bases with no gene match: 23. Looked up from germline, CDR1 is SGHVT and CDR2 is SQSDAQ. CDR3 amino acids: CASSFAPTKQGIGVGQYF. The CDR3 DNA reads as TGTGCCAGCAGCTTTGCACCGACTAAACAGGGGATCGGTGTAGGGCAGTACTTC. The variable domain in full, completed from reference TRBV7-4 and TRBJ2-7, reads GAGVSQSPRYKVAKRGRDVALRCDSISGHVTLYWYRQTLGQGSEVLTYSQSDAQRDKSGRPSGRFSAERPERSVSTLKIQRTEQGDSAVYLCASSFAPTKQGIGVGQYFGPGTRLTVT.

This clone was counted once. The chain couples TRBV6-5 to TRBJ2-2; 7 bases are a match to TRBD1. V gave up 0 bases and J gave up 6 bases; unmatched junction bases: 4. Germline-derived CDR1 and CDR2 are MNHEY and SVGAGI. The CDR3 covers 15 residues. CDR3 DNA: TGTGCCAGCAGTTACTCGGAGACAGGGTCCGGGGAGCTGTTTTTT. Protein product: CASSYSETGSGELFF.

The CDR3 spells CASETGGTNEKLFF. CDR3 sequence (DNA): TGTGCCAGCGAGACAGGTGGGACTAATGAAAAACTGTTTTTT. The J gene is TRBJ1-4, the V gene TRBV28, with D possibly TRBD1 on 6 matching bases. In germline, CDR1 is MDHEN, CDR2 SYDVKM. Trimming pared 8 bases from V and 2 bases from J, leaving 12 bases between. CDR3 length equals 14 residues.